The 32 T cell receptor beta chains in this list originate from one sample, sequenced in a study of blood T cells in healthy people across ages. A J-beta primer mix and a sample-barcoded 5' primer were used in a second PCR of about 7 to 12 cycles. TCRdb recomputed calls from the 5' RACE reads with MiXCR, one row per CDR3 protein. The table lists about a million distinct CDR3 sequences, 51% of them singletons. Sequencing used blood. These receptors were collected from an older woman in good health.

In its sample, this clonotype was seen a few times. This CDR3 reads CASSLRYSNSPLHF. In DNA form, the CDR3 reads TGTGCCAGCAGTTTAAGGTACTCGAATTCACCCCTCCACTTT. The V call is TRBV12-3 or TRBV12-4, the J call TRBJ1-6; D remains ambiguous. CDR3 length: 14 residues. The ends were cut back, 2 bases at V and 7 bases at J, with 9 bases in the middle.

This clonotype has only a few counts. V gene TRBV20-1 combines with J gene TRBJ2-4; TRBD1 matches 11 bases. V lost 4 bases and J lost 0; bases outside the gene matches: 2. This CDR3 spans 15 amino acids. Germline V gene lookup returns CDR1 DFQATT and CDR2 SNEGSKA (reference sequence). The DNA for the CDR3 is TGCAGTGCTACCGGGACAGGGGGAGCCAAAAACATTCAGTACTTC. Translated: CSATGTGGAKNIQYF.

This sequence joins TRBV12-3 or TRBV12-4 and TRBJ2-5, with D perhaps TRBD1 (5 bases). Trimming shortened V by 7 bases and J by 2 bases, and 14 bases separated the two germline ends. The CDR3 runs to 14 residues. The CDR3 reads CASIRQGRQETQYF. CDR3 in DNA: TGTGCCAGCATCAGGCAGGGAAGACAAGAGACCCAGTACTTC.

This sequence joins TRBV27 and TRBJ2-7; 7 bases map to TRBD1. The CDR3 covers 16 residues. Losses at the gene ends were 6 bases for V and 0 bases for J; bases not matched to a gene: 11. Germline lookup yields CDR1 MNHEY and CDR2 SMNVEV (reference sequence). CDR3 sequence: CASSPSTGAISYEQYF. CDR3 nucleotides: TGTGCCAGCAGCCCCTCCACAGGGGCGATCTCCTACGAGCAGTACTTC.

Only a few counts were recorded for this clonotype. The chain has TRBV4-3 and TRBJ1-1, with D tentatively TRBD1 (5 bases). The CDR3 has 16 amino acids. The germline V and J ends were trimmed by 2 bases and 3 bases, with 16 bases remaining between them. CDR1 and CDR2 from the germline V gene are LGHNA and YSLEER. This CDR3 is CASSQWTRASDTEAFF. In nucleotides, the CDR3 is TGCGCCAGCAGCCAATGGACAAGGGCATCGGACACTGAAGCTTTCTTT.

This clonotype was detected once. V and J are TRBV28 and TRBJ2-1; 7 nucleotides line up with TRBD2. This CDR3 is 13 amino acids long. Unmatched junction bases numbered 6, after V lost 8 bases and J lost 5 bases. Looked up from germline, CDR1 is MDHEN and CDR2 is SYDVKM. The CDR3 nucleotides are TGTGCCAGCGGGCGGGAGTATCACAATGAGCAGTTCTTC. It specifies CASGREYHNEQFF. Supplemented by reference TRBV28 and TRBJ2-1, the full variable domain reads DVKVTQSSRYLVKRTGEKVFLECVQDMDHENMFWYRQDPGLGLRLIYFSYDVKMKEKGDIPEGYSVSREKKERFSLILESASTNQTSMYLCASGREYHNEQFFGPGTRLTVL.

V is TRBV20-1 and J is TRBJ2-7; no firm D call. Trimming took 1 base from V and 7 from J, leaving 11 bases between them. Germline V gives CDR1 DFQATT, CDR2 SNEGSKA (reference sequence). The CDR3 has 12 amino acids. CDR3 region: CSARGILGEQYF. DNA of the CDR3: TGCAGTGCTAGAGGAATACTGGGGGAGCAGTACTTC.

This clonotype occurred many times. The V and J genes are TRBV20-1 and TRBJ2-3, with TRBD2 matching 13 bases. Per the germline V gene, CDR1 is DFQATT and CDR2 is SNEGSKA (reference sequence). CDR3 size: 19 residues. The J segment lost 3 bases and the V segment lost 4 bases, leaving 16 bases of the junction unmatched. The CDR3 loop is CSATPTSGRGSRRTDTQYF. Here the CDR3 DNA reads TGCAGTGCTACCCCCACTAGCGGGAGGGGGAGTCGTAGGACAGATACGCAGTATTTT.

The V gene is TRBV12-3 or TRBV12-4, the J gene TRBJ2-5; 14 nucleotides match TRBD2. The CDR3 is 14 residues long. Losses at the gene ends were 4 bases for V and 10 bases for J; bases not matched to a gene: 5. For the CDR3, the DNA is TGTGCCAGCAGTTCTCGTGGGACTAGCGGGAGCCAGTACTTC. Residues: CASSSRGTSGSQYF.

This clonotype was counted a few times. The CDR3: CASSQDFSASGDFTDTQYF. CDR3 in DNA: TGCGCCAGCAGCCAAGATTTTTCCGCCAGCGGAGATTTTACAGATACGCAGTATTTT. The chain employs TRBV4-1 and TRBJ2-3; possibly TRBD2 for D (5 bases). The CDR3 has 19 amino acids. Germline-derived CDR1 and CDR2 are MGHRA and YSYEKL. Trimming took off 0 bases at V and 3 bases at J, with 22 bases between the two ends.

This chain uses TRBV10-3 with TRBJ1-2, with D maybe TRBD1 (5 bases). The CDR3 length is 12 residues. Germline CDR1 ENHRY, CDR2 SYGVKD. V was clipped by 4 bases and J by 5 bases, with 8 bases between them. The CDR3 here is CAISGQRYGYTF. As DNA, the CDR3 is TGTGCCATCAGTGGACAGAGATATGGCTACACCTTC.

The genes are TRBV12-3 or TRBV12-4 and TRBJ2-3; 10 bases agree with TRBD2. This CDR3 comprises 15 residues. J lost 5 bases, V lost 5 bases, and 7 bases had no gene match. The CDR3 region is CASSRAGGPQDTQYF. CDR3 nucleotides: TGTGCCAGCAGTCGAGCGGGAGGGCCTCAAGATACGCAGTATTTT.

V usage is TRBV28 and J usage is TRBJ2-4, with D possibly matching TRBD1 (6 bases). The better agreement between TRBJ2-7 and the DNA end casts doubt on the J call. CDR1 is MDHEN, CDR2 SYDVKM, per germline. This CDR3 is 16 amino acids long. In nucleotides, the CDR3 is TGTGCCAGCAGTCCGTCAAGACAGGTGCCTAAGGACGAGCAGTACTTC. Encoded protein: CASSPSRQVPKDEQYF.

The rearrangement joins TRBV3-1 to TRBJ2-7; 10 bases line up with TRBD2. With V trimmed by 1 base and J by 5 bases, 20 bases remained unmatched. The length of the CDR3 is 20 residues. Per germline, CDR1 LGHDT and CDR2 YNNKEL (reference sequence). The CDR3 DNA reads TGTGCCAGCAGCCAAGTGTACGGGACAACGGGACTAGCGACATGCAACGAGCAGTACTTC. Translated, it gives CASSQVYGTTGLATCNEQYF.

The genes are TRBV29-1 and TRBJ2-4; D remains ambiguous. The J call could be wrong; TRBJ2-7 is a better fit for the DNA end. In germline, CDR1 is SQVTM, CDR2 ANQGSEA. The CDR3 spans 11 residues. The CDR3 loop is CSGKKGYEQYF. CDR3 nucleotide sequence: TGCAGCGGCAAAAAGGGATACGAGCAGTACTTC.

This clonotype was observed at least ten times. The chain carries TRBV29-1 and TRBJ2-7, with 7 bases matching TRBD1. V lost 3 bases and J lost 0; bases outside the gene matches: 2. CDR3 size: 13 residues. From germline, CDR1 is SQVTM and CDR2 ANQGSEA. CDR3 region: CSVETGTSYEQYF. The CDR3 DNA follows: TGCAGCGTTGAGACAGGGACCTCCTACGAGCAGTACTTC.

This clonotype was counted a few times. The chain uses TRBV28 and TRBJ2-7, with 8 nucleotides matching TRBD1. With 11 bases clipped from V and 0 bases from J, the junction kept 6 bases outside the gene matches. The CDR3 consists of 13 residues. The germline CDR1 and CDR2 sequences are MDHEN and SYDVKM. CDR3 region: CAGRTGSSYEQYF. The CDR3 DNA reads as TGTGCCGGGAGGACAGGGAGCTCCTACGAGCAGTACTTC. Filled out from reference TRBV28 and TRBJ2-7, the complete variable domain reads DVKVTQSSRYLVKRTGEKVFLECVQDMDHENMFWYRQDPGLGLRLIYFSYDVKMKEKGDIPEGYSVSREKKERFSLILESASTNQTSMYLCAGRTGSSYEQYFGPGTRLTVT.

This clonotype has only a few counts. This chain joins TRBV5-8 and TRBJ2-5, with D unresolved. V lost 4 bases and J lost 4, with 11 bases in between. Germline V gene lookup returns CDR1 SGHTS and CDR2 YDEGEE. This CDR3 spans 13 amino acids. For the CDR3, the DNA is TGTGCCAGCAGCACCGTGGCAATAGAGACCCAGTACTTC. Translating it yields CASSTVAIETQYF.

V and J are TRBV3-1 and TRBJ2-1; no firm D call. Germline-derived CDR1 and CDR2 are LGHDT and YNNKEL (reference sequence). The germline V and J ends were trimmed by 2 bases and 6 bases, with 5 bases remaining between them. The CDR3 loop spans 12 amino acids. The CDR3 nucleotides read TGTGCCAGCAGCCAAAGACTCAATGAGCAGTTCTTC. Its protein is CASSQRLNEQFF.

The chain joins TRBV20-1 to TRBJ1-6, with 9 bases that match TRBD1. CDR1 and CDR2 from the germline V gene are DFQATT and SNEGSKA (reference sequence). The ends lost 5 bases at V and 17 bases at J; junction bases unmatched: 16. The CDR3 runs to 14 residues. In nucleotides, the CDR3 is TGCAGTGCTGGGCTAGGACAGGGGTTTGTTCCCTTCCACTTT. This encodes CSAGLGQGFVPFHF.

The genes are TRBV4-2 and TRBJ2-7; D is uncertain. V gave up 2 bases and J gave up 1 base, with 15 bases separating them. The CDR3 runs to 16 residues. Germline V lookup: CDR1 LGHNA, CDR2 YNFKEQ. Written as DNA, the CDR3 is TGTGCCAGCAGCCAACACACCAAAACCATTTCCTACGAGCAGTACTTC. It encodes CASSQHTKTISYEQYF.

V is TRBV7-2 and J is TRBJ2-1, with 9 bases that match TRBD2. The CDR3 consists of 13 residues. Germline CDR1 and CDR2: SGHTA and FQGNSA. The V segment lost 4 bases and the J segment 8 bases; nucleotides outside the gene matches: 3. CDR3 bases: TGTGCCAGCAGCTGGCGACTAGCGGATGAGCAGTTCTTC. Amino acid sequence: CASSWRLADEQFF.

The rearrangement links TRBV27 to TRBJ1-6; D gene uncertain. CDR1 is MNHEY, CDR2 SMNVEV, per germline (reference sequence). Trimming removed 5 bases from V and 7 bases from J, with 21 bases in between. The CDR3 is 17 amino acids. The chain's CDR3 is CASSLDRASLGNSPLHF. CDR3 in DNA: TGTGCCAGCAGTCTCGACCGGGCCTCGCTCGGCAATTCACCCCTCCACTTT.

This rearrangement joins TRBV6-5 to TRBJ2-7, with a tentative D call TRBD1 (7 bases). Germline values: CDR1 MNHEY, CDR2 SVGAGI. CDR3 length equals 15 residues. Trimming took 7 bases from V and 3 from J, leaving 19 bases between them. The CDR3 protein is CASIKRGGGFYEQYF. The CDR3 nucleotides are TGTGCCAGCATTAAAAGAGGAGGGGGCTTCTACGAGCAGTACTTC.

The chain recombines TRBV5-6 with TRBJ2-7, with TRBD2 identical over 7 bases. The CDR3 has 15 residues. The V segment lost 3 bases and the J segment 3 bases; nucleotides outside the gene matches: 9. Germline V gene lookup returns CDR1 SGHDT and CDR2 YYEEEE. This CDR3 is CASSSHLGGYYEQYF. CDR3 in DNA: TGTGCCAGCAGCTCCCACCTGGGGGGGTACTACGAGCAGTACTTC. The complete variable domain, with remaining parts taken from reference TRBV5-6 and TRBJ2-7, reads DAGVTQSPTHLIKTRGQQVTLRCSPKSGHDTVSWYQQALGQGPQFIFQYYEEEERQRGNFPDRFSGHQFPNYSSELNVNALLLGDSALYLCASSSHLGGYYEQYFGPGTRLTVT.

This chain connects TRBV7-2 to TRBJ2-1, with TRBD2 matching over 16 bases. After removal of 1 base from V and 6 bases from J, the junction contained 6 bases not matched to a gene. From germline, CDR1 is SGHTA and CDR2 FQGNSA. This CDR3 has 18 amino acids. CDR3 region: CASSLVGTSGRGGNEQFF. The CDR3 DNA is TGTGCCAGCAGCTTAGTCGGGACTAGCGGGAGGGGGGGCAATGAGCAGTTCTTC. Based on the CDR3 plus reference TRBV7-2 and TRBJ2-1, the full variable domain is GAGVSQSPSNKVTEKGKDVELRCDPISGHTALYWYRQSLGQGLEFLIYFQGNSAPDKSGLPSDRFSAERTGGSVSTLTIQRTQQEDSAVYLCASSLVGTSGRGGNEQFFGPGTRLTVL.

The chain carries TRBV29-1 and TRBJ1-1; D perhaps matches TRBD1 (6 bases). Germline values: CDR1 SQVTM, CDR2 ANQGSEA. Trimming left V 7 bases short and J 4 bases short, with 19 bases between. This CDR3 spans 14 amino acids. CDR3 region: CSGAPAGVGTEAFF. In DNA, the CDR3 is TGCAGCGGCGCCCCCGCAGGGGTTGGCACTGAAGCTTTCTTT.

The V and J genes are TRBV4-1 and TRBJ1-6, with D perhaps TRBD1 (5 bases). This CDR3 has 17 amino acids. Germline V CDR1 and CDR2: MGHRA, YSYEKL. V was pared by 2 bases and J by 7 bases, with 18 bases between. CDR3 in amino acids: CASSQRRGQGGNSPLHF. The CDR3 DNA reads TGCGCCAGCAGCCAACGGCGGGGTCAGGGAGGGAATTCACCCCTCCACTTT.

The chain links TRBV19 to TRBJ1-1, with D perhaps matching TRBD1 (5 bases). The CDR3 totals 13 residues. Germline-derived CDR1 and CDR2 are LNHDA and SQIVND (reference sequence). The V and J ends lost 3 bases and 1 base respectively, with 6 bases between them. The CDR3 here is CASSMTANTEAFF. The CDR3 DNA reads TGTGCCAGTAGTATGACAGCGAACACTGAAGCTTTCTTT. Full variable domain (outside the CDR3, taken from reference TRBV19 and TRBJ1-1): DGGITQSPKYLFRKEGQNVTLSCEQNLNHDAMYWYRQDPGQGLRLIYYSQIVNDFQKGDIAEGYSVSREKKESFPLTVTSAQKNPTAFYLCASSMTANTEAFFGQGTRLTVV.

The V call is TRBV3-1, the J call TRBJ2-4; D may be TRBD1 or TRBD2 (5 bases each). The germline gives CDR1 LGHDT, CDR2 YNNKEL (reference sequence). Trimming cost V 1 base and J 0 bases, with 7 bases left between them. The CDR3 is made up of 15 amino acids. Here the CDR3 DNA reads TGTGCCAGCAGCCAAGGAGGGGCAGCCAAAAACATTCAGTACTTC. Its translation: CASSQGGAAKNIQYF. The full variable domain, completed using reference TRBV3-1 and TRBJ2-4, is DTAVSQTPKYLVTQMGNDKSIKCEQNLGHDTMYWYKQDSKKFLKIMFSYNNKELIINETVPNRFSPKSPDKAHLNLHINSLELGDSAVYFCASSQGGAAKNIQYFGAGTRLSVL.

The table lists this clonotype with a few counts. The V and J genes are TRBV29-1 and TRBJ2-5; the D gene is possibly TRBD2 (7 bases). Germline V gene data show CDR1 as SQVTM and CDR2 as ANQGSEA. V was shortened by 7 bases and J by 0 bases, with 9 bases between the two germline ends. The CDR3 contains 12 residues. The CDR3 DNA reads TGCAGCGGCGGGGGCCACCAAGAGACCCAGTACTTC. Translated: CSGGGHQETQYF. Full variable domain (rest looked up from reference TRBV29-1 and TRBJ2-5): SAVISQKPSRDICQRGTSLTIQCQVDSQVTMMFWYRQQPGQSLTLIATANQGSEATYESGFVIDKFPISRPNLTFSTLTVSNMSPEDSSIYLCSGGGHQETQYFGPGTRLLVL.

This clonotype was recorded only once. The chain couples TRBV10-3 to TRBJ1-2, with D possibly matching TRBD1 (6 bases). Germline V lookup: CDR1 ENHRY, CDR2 SYGVKD. CDR3 length equals 15 residues. V shed 5 bases and J shed 4 bases, with 17 bases lying between them. The CDR3 bases are TGTGCCATCAGTCCCCGGACAGATAACCCCTATGGCTACACCTTC. The encoded protein is CAISPRTDNPYGYTF.